This T cell receptor beta chain was sequenced during a study of identical twins. Template switching added a universal primer site; cDNA carried unique molecular identifiers. MiXCR was run by TCRdb on the 5' RACE reads, yielding one entry per CDR3 protein. The table shows under 250,000 distinct CDR3 sequences, with 6% to 8.5% occurring only once. CDR1 and CDR2 from the germline V gene are SQVTM and ANQGSEA. The CDR3 length is 14 residues. The V gene lost 3 bases and the J gene lost 2 bases, with 10 bases spanning the gap. On this clonotype: No antigen is known for it.

Study conclusions and caveats: Among out-of-frame alpha sequences shared by twins, low generation probability occurred in excess.

This sample also appeared in a second study, on yellow fever vaccine responses in identical twins. That work adds: Twins reportedly appeared to share part of their vaccine T cell response while keeping part individual.

The receptor was isolated from a woman in her late teens or twenties in good health. The material sequenced was CD8+ T cells sorted from blood. The gene calls are TRBV29-1 and TRBJ1-4; D might be TRBD1 (5 bases). CDR3 residues: CSVDAGRTNEKLFF. Written as DNA, the CDR3 is TGCAGCGTTGATGCGGGGCGCACTAATGAAAAACTGTTTTTT.